Described below is a single T cell receptor (beta chain) sequence and its context. The cohort comprised adults aged about 18 to 100 years residing in some 24 US areas. Donors in Cohort 3 who had recovered were those with two negative PCRs, healthcare professional clearance, or resolution of their symptoms. This specimen belongs to a study of blood T cell repertoires in COVID-19. Study context: Sources were T cells, B-cell-depleted T cells, or PBMCs; the material itself was cDNA or gDNA.

Profiling relied on immunoSEQ multiplex PCR, and the TCRdb table lists in-frame clones only, not all of them. The table shows 150,000 or so clones, with roughly 79% occurring only once. CDR3 length equals 15 residues. V shed 5 bases and J shed 3 bases, with 17 bases lying between them. Germline V lookup: CDR1 SGHNT, CDR2 YENEEA. This TCR was sampled from a woman aged 45-65 years who had recovered from COVID-19. The chain uses TRBV11-3 and TRBJ2-7; a possible D gene is TRBD2 (5 bases). Sequencing used PBMCs or T cells enriched from blood (not recorded which). In DNA, the CDR3 is TGTGCCAGCAGCCAAGGAGGTGAAGGGCGCTACGAGCAGTACTTC. Protein: CASSQGGEGRYEQYF.